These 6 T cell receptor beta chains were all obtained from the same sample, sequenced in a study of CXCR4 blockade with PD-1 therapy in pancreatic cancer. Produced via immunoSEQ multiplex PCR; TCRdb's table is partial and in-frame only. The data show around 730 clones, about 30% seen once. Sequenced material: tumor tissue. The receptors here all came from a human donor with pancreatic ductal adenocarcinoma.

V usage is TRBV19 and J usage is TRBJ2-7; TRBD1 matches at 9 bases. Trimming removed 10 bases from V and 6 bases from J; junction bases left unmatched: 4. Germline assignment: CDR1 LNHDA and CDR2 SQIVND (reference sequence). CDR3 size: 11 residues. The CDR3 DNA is TGTGCCAATGGGACAGGGAGCGAGCAGTACTTC. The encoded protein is CANGTGSEQYF.

The DNA for the CDR3 is TGTGCCAGCAGTTTGGCTAGCGGGAGAGCAGATACGCAGTATTTT. Protein product: CASSLASGRADTQYF. V and J are TRBV28 and TRBJ2-3; TRBD2 aligns across 10 bases. V was clipped by 3 bases and J by 4 bases; unmatched bases: 4. The V gene's germline CDR1 is MDHEN and CDR2 SYDVKM. The CDR3 sequence is 15 residues long.

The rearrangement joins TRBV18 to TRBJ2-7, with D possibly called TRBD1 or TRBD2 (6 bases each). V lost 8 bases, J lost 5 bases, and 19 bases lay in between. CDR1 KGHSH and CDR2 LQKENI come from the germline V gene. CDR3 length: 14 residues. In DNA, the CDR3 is TGTGCCAGCACTCTGGGGGGCTATTTCGACGAGCAGTACTTC. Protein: CASTLGGYFDEQYF.

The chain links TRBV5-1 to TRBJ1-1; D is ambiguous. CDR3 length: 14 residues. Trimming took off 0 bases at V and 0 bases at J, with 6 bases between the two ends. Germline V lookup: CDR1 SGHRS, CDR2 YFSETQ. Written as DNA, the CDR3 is TGCGCCAGCAGCTTGGAACAGATGAACACTGAAGCTTTCTTT. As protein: CASSLEQMNTEAFF. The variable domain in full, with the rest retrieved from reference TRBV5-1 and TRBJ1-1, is KAGVTQTPRYLIKTRGQQVTLSCSPISGHRSVSWYQQTPGQGLQFLFEYFSETQRNKGNFPGRFSGRQFSNSRSEMNVSTLELGDSALYLCASSLEQMNTEAFFGQGTRLTVV.

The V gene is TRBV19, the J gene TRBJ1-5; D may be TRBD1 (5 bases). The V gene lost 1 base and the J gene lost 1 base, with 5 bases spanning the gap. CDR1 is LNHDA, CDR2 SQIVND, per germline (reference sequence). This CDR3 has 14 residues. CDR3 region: CASSIGGSNQPQHF. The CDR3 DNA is TGTGCCAGTAGTATAGGGGGCAGCAATCAGCCCCAGCATTTT. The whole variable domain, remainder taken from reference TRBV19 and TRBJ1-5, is DGGITQSPKYLFRKEGQNVTLSCEQNLNHDAMYWYRQDPGQGLRLIYYSQIVNDFQKGDIAEGYSVSREKKESFPLTVTSAQKNPTAFYLCASSIGGSNQPQHFGDGTRLSIL.

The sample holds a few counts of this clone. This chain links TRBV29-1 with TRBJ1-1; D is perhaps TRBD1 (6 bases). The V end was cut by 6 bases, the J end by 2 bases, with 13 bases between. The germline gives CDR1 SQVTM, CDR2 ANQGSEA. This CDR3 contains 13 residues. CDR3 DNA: TGCAGCGTCCGACAGGACGCAAACACTGAAGCTTTCTTT. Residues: CSVRQDANTEAFF.